This entry lists 32 T cell receptor beta chains sequenced from one sample in a study of neurological immune-mediated disorders. Time point defined: longitudinal time-point 3. TCRdb reprocessed the 5' RACE reads via MiXCR and lists one record per CDR3 protein. The sample includes roughly 45,000 distinct CDR3 sequences, approximately 13% of them seen just once. What was sequenced was PBMCs. These receptors all come from a man under 40 in good health.

This clonotype was observed at least ten times. This chain joins TRBV6-1 and TRBJ2-2, with D perhaps matching TRBD1 (8 bases). This CDR3 comprises 19 residues. The germline V gene has CDR1 MNHNS and CDR2 SASEGT. The V and J ends lost 2 bases and 6 bases respectively, with 25 bases between them. CDR3 DNA: TGTGCCAGCAGTGAAAAAGGGCAGCGGACAGGGAGGGATCCCGGGGAGCTGTTTTTT. Protein sequence: CASSEKGQRTGRDPGELFF.

The chain links TRBV29-1 to TRBJ2-5; D might be TRBD1 (6 bases). V lost 4 bases, J lost 3 bases, and 12 bases lay in between. CDR1 SQVTM and CDR2 ANQGSEA come from the germline V gene. The CDR3 has 13 residues. CDR3 bases: TGCAGCGTTGGAAGGGACACAGAAGAGACCCAGTACTTC. It yields the protein CSVGRDTEETQYF.

This clonotype showed up many times. The chain couples TRBV18 to TRBJ2-7, with 8 nucleotides matching TRBD1. This CDR3 has 14 residues. With 5 bases clipped from V and 4 bases from J, the junction kept 7 bases outside the gene matches. Germline CDR1 is KGHSH and CDR2 is LQKENI. For the CDR3, the DNA is TGTGCCAGCTCAGACAGGGGTACGACGTACGAGCAGTACTTC. Protein product: CASSDRGTTYEQYF.

There are many counts of this clonotype. V gene TRBV5-1 combines with J gene TRBJ1-1; 7 bases are a match to TRBD1. CDR1 is SGHRS and CDR2 is YFSETQ in the germline V gene. This CDR3 comprises 13 residues. V was clipped by 2 bases and J by 3 bases; unmatched bases: 1. The CDR3 sequence: CASSLGTDTEAFF. The DNA for the CDR3 is TGCGCCAGCAGCTTAGGGACAGACACTGAAGCTTTCTTT.

This clonotype was recorded at least ten times. This rearrangement joins TRBV5-1 to TRBJ2-3; 8 bases match TRBD1. V was pared by 0 bases and J by 2 bases, with 5 bases of the junction left unmatched. This CDR3 has 16 residues. The germline CDR1 and CDR2 sequences are SGHRS and YFSETQ. CDR3 DNA: TGCGCCAGCAGCTTGGGGACAGGGCCTATCACAGATACGCAGTATTTT. Translated, it gives CASSLGTGPITDTQYF.

The chain links TRBV20-1 to TRBJ2-7, with TRBD2 matching over 11 bases. V trimming: 6 bases; J trimming: 2 bases; junction bases outside the gene matches: 18. This CDR3 region has 18 residues. Per germline, CDR1 DFQATT and CDR2 SNEGSKA (reference sequence). CDR3 amino acids: CSAWVVTGWTSGPYEQYF. CDR3 nucleotides: TGCAGTGCCTGGGTTGTGACAGGCTGGACTAGCGGGCCCTACGAGCAGTACTTC.

This clonotype was seen only a few times. The chain is built from TRBV20-1 and TRBJ2-2; 9 bases line up with TRBD2. V was pared by 6 bases and J by 7 bases, with 9 bases of the junction left unmatched. Germline V lookup: CDR1 DFQATT, CDR2 SNEGSKA (reference sequence). CDR3 length: 14 amino acids. The CDR3 loop is CSAAGTSLIGELFF. The DNA of the CDR3 is TGCAGTGCGGCCGGGACTAGCCTCATCGGGGAGCTGTTTTTT.

The J gene is TRBJ1-5, the V gene TRBV20-1; TRBD1 agrees at 11 bases. The ends lost 1 base at V and 5 bases at J; junction bases unmatched: 13. The CDR3 is 18 amino acids. Germline CDR1 reads DFQATT; CDR2 reads SNEGSKA (reference sequence). CDR3 sequence: CSARGWTGGIGYDQPQHF. The CDR3 DNA follows: TGCAGTGCTAGAGGTTGGACAGGGGGCATAGGGTATGATCAGCCCCAGCATTTT.

This clonotype has a count of ten or more. The V gene is TRBV5-1, the J gene TRBJ2-3, with D possibly TRBD2 on 5 matching bases. CDR3 length equals 15 residues. From germline, CDR1 is SGHRS and CDR2 YFSETQ. Deletions cut 4 bases from V and 9 bases from J, with 21 bases between. The DNA of the CDR3 is TGCGCCAGCAGCACCGGACTGAACAGTGACGCAACGCAGTATTTT. Translating it yields CASSTGLNSDATQYF.

For this clonotype: This may stem from a read error, because a much larger clone lies one nucleotide away. The rearrangement uses TRBV5-1 and TRBJ2-5, with D hard to call. Looked up from germline, CDR1 is SGHRS and CDR2 is YFSETQ. The CDR3 sequence is 14 residues long. CDR3 nucleotide sequence: TGCGCCAGCAGCTCTTTCGGCAGAGAAGAGACCCTGTACTTC. Its protein is CASSSFGREETLYF.

This clonotype was detected ten times or more. This rearrangement joins TRBV7-9 to TRBJ2-5; D is uncertain. V was trimmed by 1 base and J by 5 bases, leaving 14 bases between them. Per germline, CDR1 SEHNR and CDR2 FQNEAQ (reference sequence). The CDR3 totals 15 residues. CDR3 nucleotide sequence: TGTGCCAGCAGCTTAGGGTCTGGAGACCTCGAGACCCAGTACTTC. Protein product: CASSLGSGDLETQYF.

At least ten counts were recorded for this clonotype. This chain uses TRBV10-2 with TRBJ1-1, with D possibly TRBD1 on 5 matching bases. V lost 6 bases and J lost 4, with 9 bases in between. The CDR3 is 12 amino acids. Germline CDR1 reads WSHSY; CDR2 reads SAAADI. The DNA of the CDR3 is TGCGCCAGCAGGGGGACGAGCACTGAAGCTTTCTTT. This encodes CASRGTSTEAFF.

This clonotype was found many times. V and J are TRBV20-1 and TRBJ2-1; D remains unclear. Trimming removed 1 base from V and 0 bases from J, with 4 bases in between. Germline loops: CDR1 DFQATT, CDR2 SNEGSKA (reference sequence). The CDR3 has 13 residues. CDR3 sequence: CSARAVSYNEQFF. The CDR3 nucleotides read TGCAGTGCTAGAGCTGTCTCCTACAATGAGCAGTTCTTC.

Ten or more counts support this clonotype. The chain carries TRBV14 and TRBJ2-7; maybe TRBD1 (6 bases). V lost 4 bases, J lost 7 bases, and 17 bases lay in between. The germline CDR1 and CDR2 sequences are SGHDN and FVKESK. The CDR3 contains 14 residues. The CDR3 spells CASSLGQTYGEQYF. The CDR3 coding sequence is TGTGCCAGCAGCCTAGGACAGACCTACGGAGAGCAGTACTTC.

Ten or more counts support this clonotype. V is TRBV14 and J is TRBJ2-7; 8 nucleotides agree with TRBD1. The CDR3 loop spans 13 amino acids. CDR1 SGHDN and CDR2 FVKESK come from the germline V gene. V lost 4 bases to trimming and J lost 4 bases; unmatched junction nucleotides: 3. CDR3 region: CASSLDRGYEQYF. The CDR3 DNA follows: TGTGCCAGCAGCCTTGACAGGGGATACGAGCAGTACTTC.

This clonotype was counted at least ten times. The chain is built from TRBV5-5 and TRBJ2-2; D uncertain. Germline CDR1 and CDR2: SGHKS and YYEKEE (reference sequence). The length of the CDR3 is 13 residues. V gave up 2 bases and J gave up 4 bases, with 6 bases separating them. Here the CDR3 DNA reads TGTGCCAGCAGCTTTTTCGGCACCGGGGAGCTGTTTTTT. This codes for CASSFFGTGELFF. The full variable domain, in which reference TRBV5-5 and TRBJ2-2 provide the parts outside the CDR3, is DAGVTQSPTHLIKTRGQQVTLRCSPISGHKSVSWYQQVLGQGPQFIFQYYEKEERGRGNFPDRFSARQFPNYSSELNVNALLLGDSALYLCASSFFGTGELFFGEGSRLTVL.

This clonotype appeared many times. This sequence joins TRBV3-1 and TRBJ2-3; D unresolved. From germline, CDR1 is LGHDT and CDR2 YNNKEL (reference sequence). There are 11 residues in the CDR3. Between the trimmed V and J ends, which lost 0 bases and 10 bases, there was a span of 5 bases. Written as DNA, the CDR3 is TGTGCCAGCAGCCAAGAGGCGGCGCAGTATTTT. Its protein product is CASSQEAAQYF.

This clonotype turned up a few times. The chain has TRBV19 and TRBJ2-3, with D tentatively TRBD2 (5 bases). Trimming shortened V by 4 bases and J by 11 bases, and 19 bases separated the two germline ends. The CDR3 has 14 residues. CDR1 is LNHDA and CDR2 is SQIVND in the germline V gene (reference sequence). CDR3 sequence (DNA): TGTGCCAGTAGTACTGAAGTAGGCTCCCGGGGGCAGTATTTT. Its translation: CASSTEVGSRGQYF.

The table lists this clonotype with many counts. The rearrangement uses TRBV11-1 and TRBJ2-7, with 7 bases lining up with TRBD2. Germline CDR1 is SGHAT and CDR2 is FQDESV (reference sequence). The V segment lost 5 bases and the J segment 3 bases; nucleotides outside the gene matches: 10. CDR3 length: 15 residues. CDR3 coding DNA: TGTGCCAGCAGCCGTCTAGCGGAGGGCCTCTACGAGCAGTACTTC. Protein sequence: CASSRLAEGLYEQYF. The full variable domain, completed using reference TRBV11-1 and TRBJ2-7, is EAEVAQSPRYKITEKSQAVAFWCDPISGHATLYWYRQILGQGPELLVQFQDESVVDDSQLPKDRFSAERLKGVDSTLKIQPAELGDSAMYLCASSRLAEGLYEQYFGPGTRLTVT.

The chain has TRBV5-1 and TRBJ1-2, with D unclear. V was cut by 1 base and J by 6 bases, with 7 bases left in between. CDR1 SGHRS and CDR2 YFSETQ come from the germline V gene. The CDR3 is made up of 12 amino acids. In DNA form, the CDR3 reads TGCGCCAGCAGCTTGACAGACCATGGCTACACCTTC. This gives the protein CASSLTDHGYTF.

This clonotype occurred many times. The CDR3 sequence: CASILRGAGEDTQYF. CDR3 DNA: TGTGCCAGCATCCTCCGGGGGGCAGGGGAGGATACGCAGTATTTT. V usage is TRBV5-5 and J usage is TRBJ2-3, with a tentative D call TRBD2 (7 bases). Germline V gene sequence: CDR1 SGHKS, CDR2 YYEKEE (reference sequence). V shed 6 bases and J shed 6 bases, with 20 bases lying between them. The CDR3 length is 15 residues.

This clonotype was detected ten times or more. The chain carries TRBV5-6 and TRBJ1-1, with 8 bases fitting TRBD1. CDR3 size: 16 residues. In germline, CDR1 is SGHDT, CDR2 YYEEEE. With V trimmed by 0 bases and J by 7 bases, 11 bases remained unmatched. CDR3: CASSLAGFGGQVEAFF. The CDR3 DNA follows: TGTGCCAGCAGCTTGGCCGGTTTCGGGGGACAGGTTGAAGCTTTCTTT.

As to this clonotype: Compared with germline, one end of the junction differs, possibly owing to a read error. The rearrangement uses TRBV10-3 and TRBJ2-1; D ambiguous. The CDR3 consists of 9 residues. CDR1 and CDR2 (germline): ENHRY, SYGVKD. For the CDR3, the DNA is TGTGCCATCGATGATGAGCACTTCTTC. Translating it yields CAIDDEHFF.

This clonotype was seen ten or more times. The V gene is TRBV6-2 or TRBV6-3, the J gene TRBJ1-1, with D perhaps TRBD1 (5 bases). The V gene lost 7 bases and the J gene lost 4 bases, with 16 bases spanning the gap. CDR1 and CDR2 (germline): MNHEY, SVGEGT. The CDR3 contains 14 residues. CDR3 loop: CASTLVSGGTEAFF. Here the CDR3 DNA reads TGTGCCAGCACCCTAGTTTCGGGGGGCACTGAAGCTTTCTTT.

This sequence joins TRBV7-2 and TRBJ2-5, with 7 bases lining up with TRBD2. The CDR3 totals 15 residues. Germline CDR1 and CDR2: SGHTA and FQGNSA. The V segment lost 4 bases and the J segment 4 bases; nucleotides outside the gene matches: 9. CDR3 in amino acids: CASSYLGTGGETQYF. The CDR3 DNA reads as TGTGCCAGCAGCTACCTGGGTACGGGAGGAGAGACCCAGTACTTC.

This clonotype was seen many times. This sequence joins TRBV20-1 and TRBJ2-1; D is unclear. Per the germline V gene, CDR1 is DFQATT and CDR2 is SNEGSKA (reference sequence). The CDR3 sequence is 14 residues long. V lost 6 bases, J lost 2 bases, and 14 bases lay in between. The CDR3 spells CSAPTVSPYNEQFF. The DNA of the CDR3 is TGCAGTGCGCCAACAGTGTCCCCCTACAATGAGCAGTTCTTC.

This clonotype was detected ten times or more. The chain couples TRBV11-1 to TRBJ2-1; a weak D match, TRBD2 (6 bases). The CDR3 totals 17 residues. V was cut by 4 bases and J by 0 bases, with 16 bases left in between. Germline loops: CDR1 SGHAT, CDR2 FQDESV (reference sequence). The CDR3: CASSSRETTLSYNEQFF. Here the CDR3 DNA reads TGTGCCAGCAGCTCCCGGGAGACTACCCTCTCCTACAATGAGCAGTTCTTC.

The rearrangement uses TRBV20-1 and TRBJ2-7, with a weak D call TRBD1 (5 bases). CDR3 length: 10 residues. V dropped 6 bases and J dropped 5 bases, with 8 bases sitting between them. In germline, CDR1 is DFQATT, CDR2 SNEGSKA (reference sequence). This CDR3 is CSAQGDEQYF. As DNA, the CDR3 is TGCAGTGCCCAGGGTGACGAGCAGTACTTC.

This clonotype was picked up many times. V and J are TRBV28 and TRBJ2-1, with D tentatively TRBD2 (6 bases). CDR1 is MDHEN, CDR2 SYDVKM, per germline. The CDR3 is 13 amino acids. Between the trimmed V and J ends, which lost 6 bases and 7 bases, there was a span of 13 bases. The CDR3 here is CASRPTGDNEQFF. DNA of the CDR3: TGTGCCAGCAGACCCACGGGGGATAATGAGCAGTTCTTC.

The sample holds many counts of this clonotype. The V gene is TRBV7-2, the J gene TRBJ2-1; no clear D gene. Germline V gene lookup returns CDR1 SGHTA and CDR2 FQGNSA. The CDR3 has 14 amino acids. V dropped 5 bases and J dropped 4 bases, with 12 bases sitting between them. The CDR3 nucleotides read TGTGCCAGCAGCCTAAGGGCGAATTACAATGAGCAGTTCTTC. As protein: CASSLRANYNEQFF.

This clonotype was detected ten times or more. The V call is TRBV27, the J call TRBJ1-1; no firm D call. The V gene lost 4 bases and the J gene lost 1 base, with 13 bases spanning the gap. The CDR3 spans 15 residues. CDR1 MNHEY and CDR2 SMNVEV come from the germline V gene (reference sequence). The CDR3 sequence is CASSSGFAGNTEAFF. The CDR3 DNA sequence: TGTGCCAGCAGTTCAGGATTTGCAGGGAACACTGAAGCTTTCTTT.

As regards this clonotype: This may stem from a read error, because a much larger clone lies one nucleotide away. The V call is TRBV7-8, the J call TRBJ1-1; the D gene is possibly TRBD1 (5 bases). Germline V gene lookup returns CDR1 SGHVS and CDR2 FQNEAQ. The CDR3 is made up of 13 amino acids. V lost 7 bases and J 1 base, leaving 10 bases between the germline ends. CDR3 in DNA: TGTGCCAGCATCACGGGACCGAACACTGAAGCTTTCTTT. Its protein is CASITGPNTEAFF.